Listed below are T cell receptor beta chains from one sample, sequenced in a study of T cell changes during pregnancy in multiple sclerosis. Here immunoSEQ multiplex PCR was the method, and the copy in TCRdb shows in-frame clones only, minus some. The table has 55,000 to 65,000 clones, around 92% seen once. The sequenced sample was peripheral blood, obtained in the first trimester of pregnancy. The receptors originated from a female donor with multiple sclerosis, enrolled in a pregnancy study. Both conserved end residues are part of each CDR3. A D gene is named only where the DNA matches it firmly. Clone size is given for some rows only: seen once, a few or many times, or a class if the clone is expanded.

clone_size d_call j_call v_call cdr3_nt cdr3_aa
NA NA TRBJ2-3 TRBV7-3 TGTGCCAGCAGCTTGAGGGGGGGGGCCGCAGATACGCAGTATTTT CASSLRGGAADTQYF
NA NA TRBJ2-2 TRBV7-2 TGTGCCAGCAGCTTGGGCCAGGGGTGGGCCGGGGAGCTGTTTTTT CASSLGQGWAGELFF
once NA TRBJ1-2 TRBV30 TGTGCCTGGAGTGGTCAGAGGGCCCCGGGATTAGGCTACACCTTC CAWSGQRAPGLGYTF
NA NA TRBJ2-2 TRBV6-5 TGTGCCAGCAAAGGGGTGGGCACCGGGGAGCTGTTTTTT CASKGVGTGELFF
NA NA TRBJ1-2 TRBV30 TGTGCCTGGAGCCCTCAGGGCTATGGCTACACCTTC CAWSPQGYGYTF
NA NA TRBJ1-3 TRBV18 TGTGCCAGCTCACCACAGTCTGGGTCCGGAGTGGCTGGAAACACCATATATTTT CASSPQSGSGVAGNTIYF
NA TRBD1 TRBJ1-2 TRBV9 TGTGCCAGCAGCGTAGATGGGGGACAGGGGGTCTATGGCTACACCTTC CASSVDGGQGVYGYTF
NA NA TRBJ2-2 TRBV29-1 TGCAGCGTTGCCCTAACCCGACAGTCCGGGGAGCTGTTTTTT CSVALTRQSGELFF
NA NA TRBJ2-3 TRBV9 TGTGCCAGCACCCTCACTAGGGCTAGCACAGATACGCAGTATTTT CASTLTRASTDTQYF
NA NA TRBJ1-4 TRBV5-1 TGCGCCAGTAGCTTGGTAGCGGGCGCTAATGAAAAACTGTTTTTT CASSLVAGANEKLFF
NA TRBD1 TRBJ1-6 TRBV6-1 TGTGCCAGCCTTCGAACGGGACAGGGTCATTCACCCCTCCACTTT CASLRTGQGHSPLHF
NA TRBD1 TRBJ1-6 TRBV7-9 TGTGCCAGCAGCGGGGACAGGGTATCTTCACCCCTCCACTTT CASSGDRVSSPLHF
NA NA TRBJ2-2 TRBV11-3 TGTGCCAGCAGCCTCAGTACCGGGGAGCTGTTTTTT CASSLSTGELFF
NA NA TRBJ1-1 TRBV19 TGTGCCAGTAGTATATCCCACAGGGAGGGGTACACTGAAGCTTTCTTT CASSISHREGYTEAFF
NA NA TRBJ1-4 TRBV7-7 TGTGCTAGCAGCTTAACTCCGGGGGGAAAACTGTTTTTT CASSLTPGGKLFF
NA TRBD2 TRBJ2-3 TRBV6-6 TGTGCCAGCAGTTTCCAGCGGGGGAATACAGATACGCAGTATTTT CASSFQRGNTDTQYF
NA NA TRBJ2-2 TRBV6-6 TGTGCCAGCACCCCGGCGCAGGGAGGAGGCACCGGGGAGCTGTTTTTT CASTPAQGGGTGELFF
NA NA TRBJ1-5 TRBV5-6 TGTGCCAGCAGCTCGAACAGGGTCGGCAGTAATCAGCCCCAGCATTTT CASSSNRVGSNQPQHF
NA NA TRBJ2-7 TRBV27 TGTGCCAGCAGTATCCGGGACAACTACGAGCAGTACTTC CASSIRDNYEQYF
NA NA TRBJ1-4 TRBV19 TGTGCCAGTCGCGACAGCCTAAATGAAAAACTGTTTTTT CASRDSLNEKLFF
NA TRBD1 TRBJ1-1 TRBV19 TGTGCCAGTAGGACAGGGGGGAACACTGAAGCTTTCTTT CASRTGGNTEAFF
NA NA TRBJ2-7 TRBV23-1 TGCGCCAGCAGTCTCAGGGGTCCATCCTACGAGCAGTACTTC CASSLRGPSYEQYF
NA NA TRBJ1-4 TRBV7-9 TGTGCCAGCAGCGCTGGCGGGACCCCCTTGTTTTTT CASSAGGTPLFF
NA NA TRBJ2-7 TRBV5-1 TGCGCCAGCACTTATGTGGACAGCTCCTCCTACGAGCAGTACTTC CASTYVDSSSYEQYF
NA NA TRBJ2-1 TRBV15 TGTGCCACCAGCAGAGGCCGGGGCGGGGCTAACAATGAGCAGTTCTTC CATSRGRGGANNEQFF
NA TRBD1 TRBJ1-5 TRBV4-1 TGCGCCAGCAGCCAGAGGACAGGAGCTAATCAGCCCCAGCATTTT CASSQRTGANQPQHF
NA TRBD1 TRBJ1-2 TRBV7-2 TGTGCCAGCAGCCCCCAGGGGGCTAACTATGGCTACACCTTC CASSPQGANYGYTF
NA NA TRBJ1-4 TRBV19 TGTGCCAGTCAACCAGGGGTTCTGGGTGAAAAACTGTTTTTT CASQPGVLGEKLFF
NA NA TRBJ2-5 TRBV12-5 TGTGCTAGTGGTCCCAGTGAGGCGCCCCTAAAAGAGACCCAGTACTTC CASGPSEAPLKETQYF
NA TRBD2 TRBJ2-3 TRBV9 TGTGCCAGCAGCCCCAGAATCGAGCGGGGAACCACAGATACGCAGTATTTT CASSPRIERGTTDTQYF
NA NA TRBJ1-2 TRBV11-2 TGTGCCAGCACTGGGGGGGTAGGGGACTATGGCTACACCTTC CASTGGVGDYGYTF
NA TRBD1 TRBJ2-3 TRBV5-4 TGTGCCAGCAGCGCGTTTAGACAGGGTGCGTCAGATACGCAGTATTTT CASSAFRQGASDTQYF
few NA TRBJ1-6 TRBV9 TGTGCCAGCAGCGTAGGGCAGAATAATTCACCCCTCCACTTT CASSVGQNNSPLHF
NA TRBD1 TRBJ2-5 TRBV27 TGTGCCAGCAGTCATCAGGGGGCCTTAGAGACCCAGTACTTC CASSHQGALETQYF
NA TRBD2 TRBJ2-7 TRBV5-6 TGTGCCAGCACCACTAGGCTAGCGGGGCCCGCCTACGAGCAGTACTTC CASTTRLAGPAYEQYF
NA NA TRBJ2-3 TRBV6-5 TGTGCCAGCAGTTACAGCCGGGGGGATACGCAGTATTTT CASSYSRGDTQYF
once TRBD1 TRBJ2-2 TRBV6-4 TGTGCCAGCAGAATGGGACAGGGGAGAGGGGAGCTGTTTTTT CASRMGQGRGELFF
NA NA TRBJ2-5 TRBV4-1 TGCGCCAGCAGCCAGTCAAAAGGGACTCTCCAAGAGACCCAGTACTTC CASSQSKGTLQETQYF
once TRBD1 TRBJ1-1 TRBV5-1 TGCGCCAGCAGTGGACAGGGTGGATCGACTGAAGCTTTCTTT CASSGQGGSTEAFF
NA TRBD2 TRBJ2-6 TRBV15 TGTGCCACCAGCAGAGATCGGGGGGCTGGGGCCAACGTCCTGACTTTC CATSRDRGAGANVLTF
NA NA TRBJ1-1 TRBV14 TGTGCCAGCAGCCACATACAGGCGAACACTGAAGCTTTCTTT CASSHIQANTEAFF
NA TRBD2 TRBJ2-1 TRBV5-8 TGTGCCAGCAGCTTCGAGGGGGGGACGGGGGGGAACAATGAGCAGTTCTTC CASSFEGGTGGNNEQFF
NA NA TRBJ2-3 TRBV6-4 TGTGCCAGCAGTGAAGAGAAAGGGGCCACAGATACGCAGTATTTT CASSEEKGATDTQYF
NA NA TRBJ2-2 TRBV4-3 TGCGCCAGCAGCCAAGATTCCGACACCGGGGAGCTGTTTTTT CASSQDSDTGELFF
NA TRBD2 TRBJ2-1 TRBV7-2 TGTGCCAGCAGCTTAGCCGCCCTAGGACTAGCGGGGAACAATGAGCAGTTCTTC CASSLAALGLAGNNEQFF
once NA TRBJ1-2 TRBV5-1 TGCGCCAGCAGCTTGGAAGACGCGGGCTATGGCTACACCTTC CASSLEDAGYGYTF
NA TRBD2 TRBJ2-1 TRBV29-1 TGCAGCGTTGGGAGCGGGGAGTCGAACAATGAGCAGTTCTTC CSVGSGESNNEQFF